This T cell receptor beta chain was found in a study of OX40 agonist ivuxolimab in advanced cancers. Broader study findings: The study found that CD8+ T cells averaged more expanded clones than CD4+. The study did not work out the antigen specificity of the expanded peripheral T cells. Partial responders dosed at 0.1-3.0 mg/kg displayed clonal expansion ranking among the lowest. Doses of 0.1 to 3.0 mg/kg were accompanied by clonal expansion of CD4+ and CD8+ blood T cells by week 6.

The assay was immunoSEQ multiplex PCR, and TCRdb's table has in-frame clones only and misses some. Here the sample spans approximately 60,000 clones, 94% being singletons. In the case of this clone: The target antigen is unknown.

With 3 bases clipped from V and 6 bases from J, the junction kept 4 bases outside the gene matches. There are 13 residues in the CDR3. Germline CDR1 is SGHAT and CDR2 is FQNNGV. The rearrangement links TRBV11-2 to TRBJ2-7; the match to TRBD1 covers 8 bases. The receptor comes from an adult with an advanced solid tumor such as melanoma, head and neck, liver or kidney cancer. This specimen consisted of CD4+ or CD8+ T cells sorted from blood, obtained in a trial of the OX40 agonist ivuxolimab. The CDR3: CASSFPDRAEQYF. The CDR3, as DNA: TGTGCCAGCAGCTTTCCGGACAGGGCCGAGCAGTACTTC.